This is a list of T cell receptor beta chains from one sample in a study of T cells in Graves' hyperthyroidism and ophthalmopathy. TCRdb reprocessed the multiplex PCR reads with MiXCR, giving one entry per CDR3 protein. The sample lists a few hundred thousand distinct CDR3 sequences; 13% to 15% were seen once. The sample taken for sequencing was blood. The receptors here all came from a woman between 25 and 40 years old with Graves' ophthalmopathy. Both conserved end residues are part of each CDR3. A D gene is named only where the DNA matches it firmly.

d_call: NA
v_call: TRBV2
cdr3_aa: CASSEWAGVEKLSF

d_call: NA
v_call: TRBV3-1
cdr3_aa: CASSQVSAGELFF

d_call: NA
v_call: TRBV6-2/TRBV6-3
cdr3_aa: CASSGLTGKRVGTEAFF

d_call: NA
v_call: TRBV5-8
cdr3_aa: CASSPRGGQTQYF

d_call: TRBD1
v_call: TRBV29-1
cdr3_aa: CSVETGERSYNEQFF

d_call: NA
v_call: TRBV19
cdr3_aa: CATAGTPHYYEQYF

d_call: NA
v_call: TRBV3-1
cdr3_aa: CASSQEAIVGGELFF

d_call: NA
v_call: TRBV4-2
cdr3_aa: CASSTRESGNTIYF

d_call: NA
v_call: TRBV3-1
cdr3_aa: CASSQYTGSLSDTQYF

d_call: TRBD2
v_call: TRBV30
cdr3_aa: CAWSWGGRYNEQFF

d_call: NA
v_call: TRBV6-2/TRBV6-3
cdr3_aa: CASTSRKKSDQPQHF

d_call: NA
v_call: TRBV12-3/TRBV12-4
cdr3_aa: CASRWGPSGTEAFF

d_call: NA
v_call: TRBV5-6
cdr3_aa: CASSLEAPERLAGFTGKNQPQHF

d_call: NA
v_call: TRBV2
cdr3_aa: CASSEVGVSNYGYTF

d_call: NA
v_call: TRBV10-2
cdr3_aa: CASRGGQQETQYF

d_call: TRBD2
v_call: TRBV24-1
cdr3_aa: CATSIAGGLDTQYF

d_call: TRBD2
v_call: TRBV18
cdr3_aa: CASSLTSGGPTDTQYF

d_call: NA
v_call: TRBV12-3/TRBV12-4
cdr3_aa: CASSSSQGSYEQYF

d_call: NA
v_call: TRBV2
cdr3_aa: CASSAGSETQYF

d_call: NA
v_call: TRBV4-2
cdr3_aa: CASSQEAGRNTEAFF

d_call: NA
v_call: TRBV30
cdr3_aa: CASHLWGSNTDTQYF

d_call: NA
v_call: TRBV7-3
cdr3_aa: CASSLTRRDEQFF

d_call: NA
v_call: TRBV12-3/TRBV12-4
cdr3_aa: CASSGQSDSPLHF

d_call: TRBD1
v_call: TRBV18
cdr3_aa: CASSTRDRDEQYF

d_call: TRBD1
v_call: TRBV6-6
cdr3_aa: CASSYSRTGALSYEQYF

d_call: NA
v_call: TRBV20-1
cdr3_aa: CSARDAIKGPGSTEAFF

d_call: NA
v_call: TRBV12-3/TRBV12-4
cdr3_aa: CASSFRGYGQPQHF

d_call: NA
v_call: TRBV2
cdr3_aa: CASRDSVTGELFF

d_call: NA
v_call: TRBV5-1
cdr3_aa: CASSLVDTIYF

d_call: NA
v_call: TRBV3-1
cdr3_aa: CASSQDWGLAYEQYF